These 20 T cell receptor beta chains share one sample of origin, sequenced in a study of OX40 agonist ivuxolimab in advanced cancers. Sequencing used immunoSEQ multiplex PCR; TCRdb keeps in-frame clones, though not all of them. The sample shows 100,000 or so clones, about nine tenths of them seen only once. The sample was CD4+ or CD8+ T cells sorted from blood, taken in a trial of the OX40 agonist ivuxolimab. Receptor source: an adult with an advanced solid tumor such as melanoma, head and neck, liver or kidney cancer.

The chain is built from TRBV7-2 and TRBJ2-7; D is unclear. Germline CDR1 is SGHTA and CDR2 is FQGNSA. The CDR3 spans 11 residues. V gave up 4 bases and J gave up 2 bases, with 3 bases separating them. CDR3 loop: CASSSAYEQYF. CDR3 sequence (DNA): TGTGCCAGCAGCTCAGCCTACGAGCAGTACTTC.

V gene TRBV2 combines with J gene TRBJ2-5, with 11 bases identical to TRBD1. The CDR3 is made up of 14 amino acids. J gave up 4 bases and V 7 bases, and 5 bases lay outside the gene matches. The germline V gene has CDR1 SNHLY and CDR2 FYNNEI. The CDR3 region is CASNRDRGRETQYF. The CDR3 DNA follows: TGTGCCAGCAATAGGGACAGGGGGAGAGAGACCCAGTACTTC.

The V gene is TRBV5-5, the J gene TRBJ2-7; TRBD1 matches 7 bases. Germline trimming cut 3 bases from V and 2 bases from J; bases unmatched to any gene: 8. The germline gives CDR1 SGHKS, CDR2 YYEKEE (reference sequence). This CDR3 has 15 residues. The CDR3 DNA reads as TGTGCCAGCAGCTACCGGGACAGCCCAACCTACGAGCAGTACTTC. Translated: CASSYRDSPTYEQYF.

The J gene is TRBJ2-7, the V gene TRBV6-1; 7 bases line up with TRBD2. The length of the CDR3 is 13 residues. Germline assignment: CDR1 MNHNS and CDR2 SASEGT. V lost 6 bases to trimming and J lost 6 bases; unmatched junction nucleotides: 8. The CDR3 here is CASRNGGGTEQYF. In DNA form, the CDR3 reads TGTGCCAGCAGAAACGGGGGAGGGACCGAGCAGTACTTC.

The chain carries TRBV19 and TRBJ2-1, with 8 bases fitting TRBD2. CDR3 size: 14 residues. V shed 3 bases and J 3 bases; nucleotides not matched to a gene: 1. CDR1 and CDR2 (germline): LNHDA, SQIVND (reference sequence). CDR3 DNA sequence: TGTGCCAGTAGTATGGCGGGAGGCTACAATGAGCAGTTCTTC. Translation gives CASSMAGGYNEQFF. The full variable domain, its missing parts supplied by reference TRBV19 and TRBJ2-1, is DGGITQSPKYLFRKEGQNVTLSCEQNLNHDAMYWYRQDPGQGLRLIYYSQIVNDFQKGDIAEGYSVSREKKESFPLTVTSAQKNPTAFYLCASSMAGGYNEQFFGPGTRLTVL.

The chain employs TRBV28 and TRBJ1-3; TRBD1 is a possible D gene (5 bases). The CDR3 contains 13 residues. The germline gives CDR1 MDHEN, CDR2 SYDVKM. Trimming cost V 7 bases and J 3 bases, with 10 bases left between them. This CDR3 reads CASTDQGGNTIYF. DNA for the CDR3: TGTGCCAGCACGGACCAGGGTGGAAACACCATATATTTT.

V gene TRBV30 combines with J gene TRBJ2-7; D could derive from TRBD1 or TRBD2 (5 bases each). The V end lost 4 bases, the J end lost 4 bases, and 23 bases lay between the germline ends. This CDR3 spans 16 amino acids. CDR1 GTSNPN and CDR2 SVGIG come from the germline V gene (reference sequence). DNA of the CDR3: TGTGCCTGGATCAAAGCCGGGGCAGGGTCGGGGTACGAGCAGTACTTC. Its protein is CAWIKAGAGSGYEQYF.

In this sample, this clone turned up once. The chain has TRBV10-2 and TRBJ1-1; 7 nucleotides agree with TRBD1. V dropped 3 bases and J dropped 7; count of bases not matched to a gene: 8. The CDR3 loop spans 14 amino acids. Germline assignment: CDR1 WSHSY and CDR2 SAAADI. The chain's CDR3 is CASSDETGKGEAFF. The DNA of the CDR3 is TGCGCCAGCAGTGATGAGACAGGGAAAGGTGAAGCTTTCTTT.

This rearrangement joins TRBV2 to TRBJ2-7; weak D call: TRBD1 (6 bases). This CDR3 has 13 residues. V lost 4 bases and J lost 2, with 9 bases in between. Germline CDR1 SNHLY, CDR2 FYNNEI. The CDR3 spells CASSGQVPYEQYF. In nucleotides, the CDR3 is TGTGCCAGCAGTGGACAGGTCCCCTACGAGCAGTACTTC.

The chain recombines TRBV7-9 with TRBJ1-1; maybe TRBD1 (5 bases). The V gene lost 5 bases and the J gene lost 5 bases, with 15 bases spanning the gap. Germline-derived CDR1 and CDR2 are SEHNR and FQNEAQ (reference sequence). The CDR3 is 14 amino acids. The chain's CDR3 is CASSPRDSGTEAFF. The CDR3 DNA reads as TGTGCCAGCAGCCCGAGAGACAGTGGGACTGAAGCTTTCTTT.

DNA of the CDR3: TGTGCCATCAGCGACGGGAGCCGCTGGGGAGGCACAGATACGCAGTATTTT. It specifies CAISDGSRWGGTDTQYF. The chain combines TRBV10-3 with TRBJ2-3; D may be TRBD2 (6 bases). The CDR3 covers 17 residues. The germline V gene has CDR1 ENHRY and CDR2 SYGVKD. Trimming took off 6 bases at V and 1 base at J, with 20 bases between the two ends.

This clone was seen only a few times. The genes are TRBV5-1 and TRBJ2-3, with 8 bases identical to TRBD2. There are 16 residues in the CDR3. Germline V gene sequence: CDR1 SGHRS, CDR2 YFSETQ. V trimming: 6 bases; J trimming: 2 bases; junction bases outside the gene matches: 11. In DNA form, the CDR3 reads TGCGCCAGCAAACCGGACGGGAGGGGCTTCACAGATACGCAGTATTTT. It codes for CASKPDGRGFTDTQYF. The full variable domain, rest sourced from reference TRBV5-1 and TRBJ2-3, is KAGVTQTPRYLIKTRGQQVTLSCSPISGHRSVSWYQQTPGQGLQFLFEYFSETQRNKGNFPGRFSGRQFSNSRSEMNVSTLELGDSALYLCASKPDGRGFTDTQYFGPGTRLTVL.

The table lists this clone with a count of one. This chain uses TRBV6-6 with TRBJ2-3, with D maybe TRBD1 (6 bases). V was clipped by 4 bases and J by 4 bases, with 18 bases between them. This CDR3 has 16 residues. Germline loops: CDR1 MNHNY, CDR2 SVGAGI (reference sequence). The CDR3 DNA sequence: TGTGCCAGCAGTTTATCGAGGCAGGGGTTGGCAGATACGCAGTATTTT. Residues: CASSLSRQGLADTQYF.

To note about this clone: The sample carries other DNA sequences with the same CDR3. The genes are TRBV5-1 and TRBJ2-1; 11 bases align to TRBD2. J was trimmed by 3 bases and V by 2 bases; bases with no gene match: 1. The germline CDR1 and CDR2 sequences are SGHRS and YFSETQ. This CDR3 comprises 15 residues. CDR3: CASSLTSGSYNEQFF. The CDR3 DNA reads TGCGCCAGCAGCTTAACTAGCGGGAGCTACAATGAGCAGTTCTTC. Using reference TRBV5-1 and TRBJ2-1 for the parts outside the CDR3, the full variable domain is KAGVTQTPRYLIKTRGQQVTLSCSPISGHRSVSWYQQTPGQGLQFLFEYFSETQRNKGNFPGRFSGRQFSNSRSEMNVSTLELGDSALYLCASSLTSGSYNEQFFGPGTRLTVL.

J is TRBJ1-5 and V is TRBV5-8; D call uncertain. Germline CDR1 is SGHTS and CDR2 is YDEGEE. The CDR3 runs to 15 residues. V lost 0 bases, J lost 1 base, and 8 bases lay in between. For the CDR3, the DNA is TGTGCCAGCAGCTTGGGGGCCTTCAGCAATCAGCCCCAGCATTTT. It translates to CASSLGAFSNQPQHF.

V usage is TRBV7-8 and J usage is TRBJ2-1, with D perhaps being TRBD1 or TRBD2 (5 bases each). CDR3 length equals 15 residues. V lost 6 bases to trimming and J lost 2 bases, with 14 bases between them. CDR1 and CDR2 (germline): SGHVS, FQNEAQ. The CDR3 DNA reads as TGTGCCAGCAGTCCGGGGCCCCTAGCCTACAATGAGCAGTTCTTC. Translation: CASSPGPLAYNEQFF.

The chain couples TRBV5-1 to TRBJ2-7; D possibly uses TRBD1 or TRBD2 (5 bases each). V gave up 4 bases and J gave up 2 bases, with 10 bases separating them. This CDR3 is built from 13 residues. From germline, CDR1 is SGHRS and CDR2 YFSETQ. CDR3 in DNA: TGCGCCAGCAGCCGGGACCCCGCCTACGAGCAGTACTTC. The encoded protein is CASSRDPAYEQYF.

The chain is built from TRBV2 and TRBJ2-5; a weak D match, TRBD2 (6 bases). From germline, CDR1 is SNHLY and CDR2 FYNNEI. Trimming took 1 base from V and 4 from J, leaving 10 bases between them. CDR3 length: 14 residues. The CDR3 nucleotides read TGTGCCAGCAGTGAAGGAATCGGGAGAGAGACCCAGTACTTC. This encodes CASSEGIGRETQYF. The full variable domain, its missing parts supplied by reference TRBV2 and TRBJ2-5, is EPEVTQTPSHQVTQMGQEVILRCVPISNHLYFYWYRQILGQKVEFLVSFYNNEISEKSEIFDDQFSVERPDGSNFTLKIRSTKLEDSAMYFCASSEGIGRETQYFGPGTRLLVL.

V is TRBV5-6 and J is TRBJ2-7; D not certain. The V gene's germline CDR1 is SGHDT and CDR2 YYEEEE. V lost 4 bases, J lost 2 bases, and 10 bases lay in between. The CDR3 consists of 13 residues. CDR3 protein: CASSRAGTYEQYF. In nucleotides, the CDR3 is TGTGCCAGCAGCCGGGCAGGCACCTACGAGCAGTACTTC.

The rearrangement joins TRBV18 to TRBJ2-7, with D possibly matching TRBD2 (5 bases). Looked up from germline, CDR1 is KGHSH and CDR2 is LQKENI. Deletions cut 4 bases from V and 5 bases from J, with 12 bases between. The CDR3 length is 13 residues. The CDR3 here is CASSQMGAHEQYF. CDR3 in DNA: TGTGCCAGCTCACAAATGGGAGCCCACGAGCAGTACTTC.